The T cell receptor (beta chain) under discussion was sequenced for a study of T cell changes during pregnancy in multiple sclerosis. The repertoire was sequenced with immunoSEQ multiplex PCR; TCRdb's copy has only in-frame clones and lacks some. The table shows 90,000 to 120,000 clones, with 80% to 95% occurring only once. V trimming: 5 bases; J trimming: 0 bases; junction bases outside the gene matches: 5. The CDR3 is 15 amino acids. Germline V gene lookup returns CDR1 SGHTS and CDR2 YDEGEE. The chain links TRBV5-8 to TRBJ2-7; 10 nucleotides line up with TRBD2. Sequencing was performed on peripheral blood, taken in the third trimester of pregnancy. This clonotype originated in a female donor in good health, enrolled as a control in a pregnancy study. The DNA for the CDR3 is TGTGCCAGCAGTCTAGCGGGGGCCAGCTCCTACGAGCAGTACTTC. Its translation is CASSLAGASSYEQYF.